This TCR beta chain appears in the sequencing data of a study of shared clonotypes between healthy human individuals. The naive CD8 fraction comprised CD45RO-negative cells positively selected for CCR7 and excluded terminally differentiated effector memory CD45RA+ cells. Sequenced by immunoSEQ multiplex PCR; TCRdb stores in-frame clones only, minus some. The table records about 820,000 clones, roughly 92% of them present only once. In germline, CDR1 is LGHNA, CDR2 YSLEER. J was trimmed by 7 bases and V by 0 bases; bases with no gene match: 14. This CDR3 contains 18 residues. The sequence was collected from a man aged 25-40 years in good health. The gene calls are TRBV4-3 and TRBJ1-4, with 7 nucleotides matching TRBD1. Sequenced material: naive CD8+ T cells sorted from blood. The CDR3 DNA follows: TGCGCCAGCAGCCAAGAACGTTTACTGGGACAGATGACTGAAAAACTGTTTTTT. Residues: CASSQERLLGQMTEKLFF.